The clone carrying this TCR beta chain occurred many times. Its antigen is currently unknown. Uncontrolled infection, other autoimmune disease, pregnancy or lactation led to exclusion. The source of the sample is a study of T cells in Graves' hyperthyroidism and ophthalmopathy. Regarding the study as a whole: Most expanded thyroid clonotypes above 0.001 also appeared in blood. Model output signaled ophthalmopathy a median around 5.9 months ahead of onset.

TCR beta CDR3 sequences were amplified from RNA transcripts. HTBI primers were employed in a first-round RT-PCR of the TCR CDR3. TCRdb re-analysed the multiplex PCR reads in MiXCR, keeping a single row per CDR3 protein. This table holds 370,000 or so distinct CDR3 sequences, 15% to 19% found once. V lost 3 bases, J lost 3 bases, and 3 bases stayed unmatched. The CDR3 consists of 15 residues. Germline V gene data show CDR1 as MDHEN and CDR2 as SYDVKM. Sequencing was carried out using blood. This TCR derives from a woman aged 18-30 years with Graves' hyperthyroidism that later progressed to Graves' ophthalmopathy. This chain uses TRBV28 with TRBJ2-7; TRBD2 aligns across 12 bases. Here the CDR3 reads CASSFATSGSYEQYF. The CDR3 bases are TGTGCCAGCAGTTTCGCGACTAGCGGGAGCTACGAGCAGTACTTC.